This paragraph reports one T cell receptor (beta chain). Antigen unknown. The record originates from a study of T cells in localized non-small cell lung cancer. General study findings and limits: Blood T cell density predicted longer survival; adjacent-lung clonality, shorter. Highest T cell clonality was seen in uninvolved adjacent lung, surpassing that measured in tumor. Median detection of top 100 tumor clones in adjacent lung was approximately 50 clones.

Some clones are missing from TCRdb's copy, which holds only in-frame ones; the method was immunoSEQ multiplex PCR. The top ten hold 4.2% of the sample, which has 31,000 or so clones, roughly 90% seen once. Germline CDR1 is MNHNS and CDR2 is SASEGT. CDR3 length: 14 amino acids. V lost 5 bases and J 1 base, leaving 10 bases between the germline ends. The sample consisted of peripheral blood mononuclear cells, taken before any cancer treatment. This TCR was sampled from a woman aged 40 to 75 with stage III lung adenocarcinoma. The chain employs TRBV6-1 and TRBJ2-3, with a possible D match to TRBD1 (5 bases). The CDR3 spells CASSSGRGTDTQYF. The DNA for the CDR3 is TGTGCCAGCAGTTCAGGGCGTGGCACAGATACGCAGTATTTT.